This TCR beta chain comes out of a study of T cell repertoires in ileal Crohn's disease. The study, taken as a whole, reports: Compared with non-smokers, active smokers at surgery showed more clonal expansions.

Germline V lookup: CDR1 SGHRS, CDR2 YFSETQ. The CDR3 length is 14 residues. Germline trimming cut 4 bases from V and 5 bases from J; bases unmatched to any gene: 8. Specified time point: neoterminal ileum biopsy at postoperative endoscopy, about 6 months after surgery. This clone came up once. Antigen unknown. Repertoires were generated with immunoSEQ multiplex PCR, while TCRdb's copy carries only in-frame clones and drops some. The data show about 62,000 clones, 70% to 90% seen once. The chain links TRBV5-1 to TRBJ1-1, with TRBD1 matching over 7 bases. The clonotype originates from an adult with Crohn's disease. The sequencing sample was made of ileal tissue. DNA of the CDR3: TGCGCCAGCAGCGCGCGCTCAGGGGGGACTGAAGCTTTCTTT. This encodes CASSARSGGTEAFF.